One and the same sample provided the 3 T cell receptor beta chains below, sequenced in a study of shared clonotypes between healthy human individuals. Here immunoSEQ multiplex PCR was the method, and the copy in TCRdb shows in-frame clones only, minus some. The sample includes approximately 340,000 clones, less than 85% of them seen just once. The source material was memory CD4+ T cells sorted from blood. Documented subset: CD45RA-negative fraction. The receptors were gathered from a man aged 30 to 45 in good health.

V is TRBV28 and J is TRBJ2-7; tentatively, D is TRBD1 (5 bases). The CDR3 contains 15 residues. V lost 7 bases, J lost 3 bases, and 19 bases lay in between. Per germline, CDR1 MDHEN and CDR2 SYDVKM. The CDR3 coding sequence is TGTGCCAGCATAAGACAGACCCCAGGGAACTACGAGCAGTACTTC. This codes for CASIRQTPGNYEQYF.

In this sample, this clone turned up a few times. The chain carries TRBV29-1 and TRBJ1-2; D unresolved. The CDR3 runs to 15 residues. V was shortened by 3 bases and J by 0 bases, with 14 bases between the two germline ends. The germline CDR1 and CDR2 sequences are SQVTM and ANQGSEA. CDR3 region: CSVDFLSRSNYGYTF. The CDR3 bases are TGCAGCGTTGATTTCCTCAGCAGATCTAACTATGGCTACACCTTC.

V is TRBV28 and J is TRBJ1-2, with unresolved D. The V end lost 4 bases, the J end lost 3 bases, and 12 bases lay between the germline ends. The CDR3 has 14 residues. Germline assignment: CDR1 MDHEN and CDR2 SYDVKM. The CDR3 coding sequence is TGTGCCAGCAGTTCCTCGGGGAACTACTATGGCTACACCTTC. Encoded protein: CASSSSGNYYGYTF.